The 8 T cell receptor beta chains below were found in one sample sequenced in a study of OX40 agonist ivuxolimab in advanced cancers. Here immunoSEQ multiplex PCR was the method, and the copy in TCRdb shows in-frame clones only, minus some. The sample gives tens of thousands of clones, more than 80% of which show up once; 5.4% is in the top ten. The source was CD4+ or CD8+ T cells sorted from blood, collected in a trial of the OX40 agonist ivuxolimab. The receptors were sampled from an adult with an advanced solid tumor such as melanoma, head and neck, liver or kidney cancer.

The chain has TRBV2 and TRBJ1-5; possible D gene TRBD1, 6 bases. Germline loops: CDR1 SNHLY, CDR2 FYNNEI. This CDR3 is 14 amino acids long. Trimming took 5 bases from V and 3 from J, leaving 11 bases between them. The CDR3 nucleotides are TGTGCCAGCAGTCAGGGGCTCGACAATCAGCCCCAGCATTTT. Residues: CASSQGLDNQPQHF.

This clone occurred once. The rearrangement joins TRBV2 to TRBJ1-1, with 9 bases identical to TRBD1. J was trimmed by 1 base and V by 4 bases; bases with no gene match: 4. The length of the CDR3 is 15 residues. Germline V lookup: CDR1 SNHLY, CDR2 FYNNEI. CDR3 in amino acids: CASSVTGQGNTEAFF. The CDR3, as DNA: TGTGCCAGCAGTGTTACGGGACAGGGGAACACTGAAGCTTTCTTT.

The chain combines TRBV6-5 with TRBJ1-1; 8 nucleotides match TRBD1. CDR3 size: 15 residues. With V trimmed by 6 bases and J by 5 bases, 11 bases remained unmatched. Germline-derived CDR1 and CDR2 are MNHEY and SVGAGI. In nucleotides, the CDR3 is TGTGCCAGCAGACCCCAGGGGGCGAGCTCTACTGAAGCTTTCTTT. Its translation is CASRPQGASSTEAFF.

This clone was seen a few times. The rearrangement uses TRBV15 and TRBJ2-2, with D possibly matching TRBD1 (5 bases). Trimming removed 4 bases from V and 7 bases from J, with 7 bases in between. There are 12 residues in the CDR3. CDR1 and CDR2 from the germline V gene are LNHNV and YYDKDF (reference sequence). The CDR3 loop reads CATSKGYGELFF. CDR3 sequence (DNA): TGTGCCACCAGCAAGGGGTACGGGGAGCTGTTTTTT.

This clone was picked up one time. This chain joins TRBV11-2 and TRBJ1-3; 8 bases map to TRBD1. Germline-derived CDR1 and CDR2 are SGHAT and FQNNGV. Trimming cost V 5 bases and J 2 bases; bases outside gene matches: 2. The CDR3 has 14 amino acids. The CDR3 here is CASSKQGAGNTIYF. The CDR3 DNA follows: TGTGCCAGCAGCAAACAGGGGGCTGGAAACACCATATATTTT. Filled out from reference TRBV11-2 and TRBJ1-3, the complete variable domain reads EAGVAQSPRYKIIEKRQSVAFWCNPISGHATLYWYQQILGQGPKLLIQFQNNGVVDDSQLPKDRFSAERLKGVDSTLKIQPAKLEDSAVYLCASSKQGAGNTIYFGEGSWLTVV.

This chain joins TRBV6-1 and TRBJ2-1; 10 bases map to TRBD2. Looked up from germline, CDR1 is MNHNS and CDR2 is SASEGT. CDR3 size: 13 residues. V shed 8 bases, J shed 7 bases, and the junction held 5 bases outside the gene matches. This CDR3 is CASVAGGNNEQFF. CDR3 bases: TGTGCCAGCGTAGCGGGAGGAAATAATGAGCAGTTCTTC.

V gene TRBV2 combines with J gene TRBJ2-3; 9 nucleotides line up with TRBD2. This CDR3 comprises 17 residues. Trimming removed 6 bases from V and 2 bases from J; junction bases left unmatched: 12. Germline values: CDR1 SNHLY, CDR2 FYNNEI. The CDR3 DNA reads TGTGCCAGCAGCCCTCTACCGACTAGCGGCCTCACAGATACGCAGTATTTT. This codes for CASSPLPTSGLTDTQYF.

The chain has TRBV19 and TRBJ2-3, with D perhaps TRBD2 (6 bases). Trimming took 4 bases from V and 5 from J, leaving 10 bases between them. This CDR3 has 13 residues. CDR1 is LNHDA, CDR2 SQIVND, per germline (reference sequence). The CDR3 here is CASSSQEGDTQYF. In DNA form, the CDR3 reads TGTGCCAGTAGTAGCCAGGAGGGAGATACGCAGTATTTT.